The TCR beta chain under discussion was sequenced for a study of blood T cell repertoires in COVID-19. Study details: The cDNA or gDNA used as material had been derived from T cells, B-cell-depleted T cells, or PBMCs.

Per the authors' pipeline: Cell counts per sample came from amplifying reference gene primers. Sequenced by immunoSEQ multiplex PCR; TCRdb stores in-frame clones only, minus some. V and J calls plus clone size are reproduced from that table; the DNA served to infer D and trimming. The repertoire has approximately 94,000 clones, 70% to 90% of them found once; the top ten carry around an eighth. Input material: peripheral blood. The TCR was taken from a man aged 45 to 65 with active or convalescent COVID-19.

This CDR3 is CASSNYGLAGEETQYF. The CDR3 region has the DNA TGTGCCAGCAGTAATTACGGACTAGCGGGAGAAGAGACCCAGTACTTC. J is TRBJ2-5 and V is TRBV6-2 or TRBV6-3; 13 bases map to TRBD2. The germline gives CDR1 MNHEY, CDR2 SVGEGT. V gave up 5 bases and J gave up 3 bases; unmatched junction bases: 6. The CDR3 consists of 16 residues.